This T cell receptor (beta chain) was recovered during a study of cytomegalovirus exposure and HLA in healthy donors. 60 Vbeta and 13 Jbeta primers were used in PCR. TCRdb keeps only in-frame clones here, not all; method: immunoSEQ multiplex PCR. There are about 59,000 clones in the sample; roughly 80% occur only once, and approximately 3.9% lies in the top ten. Study outcomes and limitations: In a later analysis, several top co-occurrence clusters appeared linked to parvovirus B19, influenza, CMV and Epstein-Barr virus. CMV antigen specificity of a few CMV-associated chains was confirmed in vitro. CMV serostatus alone was available as immune exposure information. The majority of CMV-associated TCR beta chains were reported as apparently HLA-restricted in a later analysis.

The CDR3 is 16 residues long. As concerns this clone: Its antigen is undetermined.

The J gene is TRBJ2-7, the V gene TRBV21-1; TRBD2 reflects the table's D call only, with no check against the DNA. TRBV21-1 is described as a pseudogene. The receptor's source is a woman aged 40 to 55 in good health and CMV-seronegative. The source material was PBMCs. CDR3 protein: CASSKGSAGGEVGQYF. The DNA for the CDR3 is TGTGCCAGCAGCAAAGGCTCGGCGGGAGGGGAGGTCGGGCAGTACTTC.